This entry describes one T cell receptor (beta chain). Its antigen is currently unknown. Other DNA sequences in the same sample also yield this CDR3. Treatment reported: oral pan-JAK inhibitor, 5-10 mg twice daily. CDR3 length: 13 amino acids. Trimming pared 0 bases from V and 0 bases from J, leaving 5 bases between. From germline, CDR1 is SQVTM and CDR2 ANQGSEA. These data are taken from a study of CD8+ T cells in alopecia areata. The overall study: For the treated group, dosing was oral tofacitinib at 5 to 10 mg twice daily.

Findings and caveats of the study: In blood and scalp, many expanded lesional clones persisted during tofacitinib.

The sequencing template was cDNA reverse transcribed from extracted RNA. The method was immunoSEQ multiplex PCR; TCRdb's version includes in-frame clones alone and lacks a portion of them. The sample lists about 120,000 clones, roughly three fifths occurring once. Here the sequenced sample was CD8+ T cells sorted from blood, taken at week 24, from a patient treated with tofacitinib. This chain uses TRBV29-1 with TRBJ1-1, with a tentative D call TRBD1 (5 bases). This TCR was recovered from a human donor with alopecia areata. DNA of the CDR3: TGCAGCGTTGAAGAGGGGCTGAACACTGAAGCTTTCTTT. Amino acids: CSVEEGLNTEAFF.